The 6 T cell receptor beta chains below were found in one sample sequenced in a study of blood T cell repertoires in COVID-19. TCRdb's copy holds only in-frame clones and misses some; the assay was immunoSEQ multiplex PCR. The sample carries about 180,000 clones, roughly nine tenths recorded once. Sequenced material: peripheral blood. Receptor source: a man aged 65 to 79 with active or convalescent COVID-19.

About this clone: At one end, the junction sequence differs from germline, possibly due to a read error. The V call is TRBV7-7, the J call TRBJ2-1; TRBD2 agrees at 7 bases. The CDR3 consists of 16 residues. Germline CDR1 and CDR2: SSHAT and FNYEAQ (reference sequence). CDR3 nucleotides: TGTGCTAGCAGCTTGGTTGCGGGAGCCGGCTACAATGAGCAGTTCTTC. This gives the protein CASSLVAGAGYNEQFF.

This clone came up once. V is TRBV4-1 and J is TRBJ1-5; no clear D. The CDR3 is 16 amino acids. Germline CDR1 reads MGHRA; CDR2 reads YSYEKL. The V end lost 0 bases, the J end lost 7 bases, and 16 bases lay between the germline ends. The CDR3 region has the DNA TGCGCCAGCAGCCAAGATTACCGACCCTTCGGGCAGCCCCAGCATTTT. Protein product: CASSQDYRPFGQPQHF.

The table lists this clone with a few counts. V is TRBV18 and J is TRBJ1-6; 8 bases are a match to TRBD1. The germline CDR1 and CDR2 sequences are KGHSH and LQKENI. Trimming cost V 4 bases and J 4 bases; bases outside gene matches: 30. The CDR3 consists of 24 residues. CDR3 residues: CASSHWGNLDRTGKTAAYNSPLHF. CDR3 nucleotide sequence: TGTGCCAGCTCACACTGGGGGAACCTCGACCGGACAGGGAAAACGGCCGCATATAATTCACCCCTCCACTTT.

This rearrangement joins TRBV4-3 to TRBJ1-4, with a tentative D call TRBD1 (5 bases). The germline V gene has CDR1 LGHNA and CDR2 YSLEER. The CDR3 has 15 amino acids. With 0 bases removed from V and 10 bases from J, the gap between germline ends came to 15 bases. CDR3 nucleotides: TGCGCCAGCAGCCAAGAAGGGGTTGCTGAAGGAAAACTGTTTTTT. This codes for CASSQEGVAEGKLFF.

In this sample, this clone turned up once. The gene calls are TRBV5-5 and TRBJ1-3, with 10 bases aligning to TRBD1. V dropped 0 bases and J dropped 8; count of bases not matched to a gene: 8. Germline CDR1 and CDR2: SGHKS and YYEKEE (reference sequence). The CDR3 has 16 residues. The CDR3 region is CASSLGRTGGSDTIYF. DNA of the CDR3: TGTGCCAGCAGCTTGGGCCGGACAGGGGGTTCAGACACCATATATTTT.

V usage is TRBV29-1 and J usage is TRBJ1-2, with 12 positions matching TRBD1. With 6 bases clipped from V and 3 bases from J, the junction kept 5 bases outside the gene matches. The CDR3 is 14 amino acids. In germline, CDR1 is SQVTM, CDR2 ANQGSEA. The CDR3 DNA follows: TGCAGCGTGGAGGGACAGGGGGCTGACTATGGCTACACCTTC. Translating gives CSVEGQGADYGYTF.